The 10 T cell receptor beta chains listed next were all sequenced from one sample in a study of blood T cells in healthy people across ages. It was with a sample-barcoded 5' primer and a J-beta primer mix that a second PCR of roughly 7 to 12 cycles was run. TCRdb analysed the 5' RACE reads with MiXCR anew, one entry per CDR3 protein. This repertoire shows around 790,000 distinct CDR3 sequences, around 42% found once; its top ten account for 15% to 25%. Input material: blood. Every receptor here comes from a man in his sixties in good health.

The chain combines TRBV7-2 with TRBJ1-2; D is unresolved. This CDR3 has 13 residues. Trimming pared 2 bases from V and 1 base from J, leaving 5 bases between. CDR1 SGHTA and CDR2 FQGNSA come from the germline V gene. The CDR3 loop reads CASSLTVNYGYTF. The CDR3 DNA is TGTGCCAGCAGCTTAACGGTTAACTATGGCTACACCTTC.

In its sample, this clonotype was seen a few times. The chain uses TRBV4-3 and TRBJ2-2; TRBD2 aligns across 15 bases. The CDR3 spans 19 residues. The germline CDR1 and CDR2 sequences are LGHNA and YSLEER. The trim removed 2 bases at V and 5 bases at J, leaving 9 bases unmatched. The CDR3 loop is CASSQSYGLAGGRTGELFF. The DNA for the CDR3 is TGCGCCAGCAGCCAATCCTACGGACTAGCGGGGGGGCGGACCGGGGAGCTGTTTTTT.

The gene calls are TRBV11-2 and TRBJ2-3; 9 bases fit TRBD1. Per the germline V gene, CDR1 is SGHAT and CDR2 is FQNNGV. Losses at the gene ends were 7 bases for V and 9 bases for J; bases not matched to a gene: 8. The CDR3 consists of 13 residues. CDR3 DNA: TGTGCCAGCACCTATCCGACAGGGGGAACGCAGTATTTT. Translated: CASTYPTGGTQYF.

The rearrangement joins TRBV5-1 to TRBJ2-3; 13 nucleotides align to TRBD2. The CDR3 length is 16 residues. The germline V gene has CDR1 SGHRS and CDR2 YFSETQ. With V trimmed by 2 bases and J by 7 bases, 7 bases remained unmatched. The CDR3 reads CASSLTSGGAQNTQYF. CDR3 sequence (DNA): TGCGCCAGCAGCTTAACTAGCGGGGGGGCCCAGAATACGCAGTATTTT.

This clonotype was observed a few times. J is TRBJ2-7 and V is TRBV20-1; unclear D gene. The V end lost 5 bases, the J end lost 1 base, and 12 bases lay between the germline ends. Germline V gene data show CDR1 as DFQATT and CDR2 as SNEGSKA (reference sequence). The CDR3 totals 13 residues. As DNA, the CDR3 is TGCAGTGCTTATGGACCGAGGTCCTACGAGCAGTACTTC. Translation: CSAYGPRSYEQYF.

This clonotype was detected a few times. The rearrangement joins TRBV7-8 to TRBJ2-3; D ambiguous. CDR1 is SGHVS, CDR2 FQNEAQ, per germline. V shed 0 bases and J shed 0 bases, with 10 bases lying between them. The CDR3 contains 16 residues. Here the CDR3 DNA reads TGTGCCAGCAGCTTAGCAACGACCTCTAGCACAGATACGCAGTATTTT. It is translated as CASSLATTSSTDTQYF. The variable domain in full, with the rest retrieved from reference TRBV7-8 and TRBJ2-3, is GAGVSQSPRYKVAKRGQDVALRCDPISGHVSLFWYQQALGQGPEFLTYFQNEAQLDKSGLPSDRFFAERPEGSVSTLKIQRTQQEDSAVYLCASSLATTSSTDTQYFGPGTRLTVL.

V usage is TRBV4-1 and J usage is TRBJ2-7, with 11 bases identical to TRBD2. The end of the DNA fits TRBJ2-5 better, so the J call may be wrong. CDR3 size: 17 residues. Germline CDR1 reads MGHRA; CDR2 reads YSYEKL. The CDR3 spells CASSQETGTSGAGTQYF. CDR3 sequence (DNA): TGCGCCAGCAGCCAAGAGACCGGGACTAGCGGCGCAGGGACCCAGTACTTC.

The CDR3 coding sequence is TGTGCCAGCATGAGGGGCACTGAAGCTTTCTTT. Protein: CASMRGTEAFF. V and J are TRBV3-1 and TRBJ1-1, with a possible D match to TRBD1 (5 bases). CDR3 size: 11 residues. Germline CDR1 and CDR2: LGHDT and YNNKEL (reference sequence). The V end lost 7 bases, the J end lost 4 bases, and 7 bases lay between the germline ends.

The chain uses TRBV20-1 and TRBJ1-2; the D is unclear. Germline V gene lookup returns CDR1 DFQATT and CDR2 SNEGSKA (reference sequence). V shed 8 bases and J shed 12 bases, with 19 bases lying between them. The CDR3 spans 11 residues. The CDR3 DNA follows: TGCAGTACCTATGGTGGAGAGGGTAACACCTTC. It encodes CSTYGGEGNTF.

The sample holds a few counts of this clonotype. The CDR3 spells CASSLGPGQAYF. The CDR3 DNA follows: TGTGCCAGCAGTCTAGGCCCGGGACAGGCGTACTTC. The chain links TRBV7-2 to TRBJ2-5; 8 nucleotides match TRBD1. CDR3 length: 12 amino acids. Per germline, CDR1 SGHTA and CDR2 FQGNSA. The J segment lost 13 bases and the V segment lost 6 bases, leaving 10 bases of the junction unmatched.